This T cell receptor beta chain comes out of a study of response to subunit inactivated influenza vaccine (dated by TCRdb to the late 2010s). Turning to the overall study: The study used deep quantitative T cell receptor repertoire profiling to track responses to a trivalent subunit inactivated influenza vaccine.

Trimming accounts for 5 bases at V and 2 bases at J, while the number of junction bases matched to no gene is 7. There are 17 amino acids in the CDR3, from cysteine to phenylalanine inclusive. Only the CDR3 portion is preserved as DNA: 51 bases, with reading frame beginning at the first base. The germline V gene gives CDR1 as SGHVS and CDR2 as FQNEAQ. The protocol used for the library was RT-PCR. Sequencing was performed on an Illumina HiSeq 2500. TCRdb trimmed the raw reads at Q25, called clones with MiXCR and kept productive beta chains. Identical CDR3 protein sequences are pooled into one entry, listed with their most common genes and DNA. The sample yields 700,000 to 900,000 distinct CDR3 sequences; roughly 20% were counted once. The top ten constitute roughly 10% of the sample. This clonotype was found many times. Which antigen it targets is not known. Nothing much larger sits one base from this clone, and base qualities are not available.

Paper-wide results and their limitations: The authors proposed that each seasonal influenza vaccination may bring in only a limited number of new T cells.

The chain uses TRBV7-8 and TRBJ2-1; 12 bases in the middle match TRBD2. The sequencing used PBMCs from blood, collected roughly 5 days after vaccination. This receptor was obtained from a man in his forties or fifties who received an inactivated influenza vaccine. Donor details come from another sample of the same person, matched by shared clones. The bases are TGTGCCAGCAGCCACGGACTAGCGGGATTTACCTACAATGAGCAGTTCTTC. The resulting protein is CASSHGLAGFTYNEQFF. Full variable domain (CDR3 extended with the reference TRBV7-8 and TRBJ2-1 proteins): GAGVSQSPRYKVAKRGQDVALRCDPISGHVSLFWYQQALGQGPEFLTYFQNEAQLDKSGLPSDRFFAERPEGSVSTLKIQRTQQEDSAVYLCASSHGLAGFTYNEQFFGPGTRLTVL.